The 27 T cell receptor beta chains listed next were all sequenced from one sample in a study of blood T cell repertoires in COVID-19. Using immunoSEQ multiplex PCR, the repertoire was profiled, and TCRdb retains in-frame clones only, with some absent. The sample holds more than 100,000 clones; roughly 84% are singletons and the top ten take 6.2%. Sequencing was carried out using peripheral blood. Receptor source: a human donor in a cohort sampled during active COVID-19.

The V call is TRBV10-3, the J call TRBJ2-2; weak D call: TRBD1 (6 bases). Germline lookup yields CDR1 ENHRY and CDR2 SYGVKD. The germline V and J ends were trimmed by 6 bases and 0 bases, with 11 bases remaining between them. The CDR3 extends over 15 amino acids. The CDR3 protein is CAISRDTSNTGELFF. In DNA form, the CDR3 reads TGTGCCATCAGCCGGGACACCTCGAACACCGGGGAGCTGTTTTTT.

V is TRBV28 and J is TRBJ2-3, with 12 bases matching TRBD2. The germline V gene encodes CDR1 MDHEN and CDR2 SYDVKM. The CDR3 consists of 15 residues. The trim removed 6 bases at V and 4 bases at J, leaving 5 bases unmatched. This chain's CDR3 is CASRILAGGADTQYF. The CDR3 region has the DNA TGTGCCAGCAGGATTCTAGCGGGAGGGGCAGATACGCAGTATTTT.

The chain joins TRBV7-9 to TRBJ2-5, with 10 bases aligning to TRBD1. The CDR3 runs 14 residues. Germline CDR1 reads SEHNR; CDR2 reads FQNEAQ (reference sequence). J gave up 2 bases and V 5 bases, and 2 bases lay outside the gene matches. The CDR3 here is CASSQDRGQETQYF. CDR3 bases: TGTGCCAGCAGCCAGGACAGGGGGCAAGAGACCCAGTACTTC.

The rearrangement links TRBV28 to TRBJ1-2; no firm D call. The length of the CDR3 is 12 residues. CDR1 is MDHEN and CDR2 is SYDVKM in the germline V gene. The ends were cut back, 5 bases at V and 3 bases at J, with 7 bases in the middle. For the CDR3, the DNA is TGTGCCAGCAGTCCGTCAGACTATGGCTACACCTTC. It yields the protein CASSPSDYGYTF.

The CDR3 reads CASSLAGGAGYNEQFF. In DNA form, the CDR3 reads TGTGCCAGCAGCTTAGCTGGCGGGGCCGGGTACAATGAGCAGTTCTTC. The chain uses TRBV7-2 and TRBJ2-1; D may be TRBD2 (6 bases). The germline CDR1 and CDR2 sequences are SGHTA and FQGNSA. The ends were cut back, 0 bases at V and 4 bases at J, with 13 bases in the middle. The CDR3 spans 16 residues. The whole variable domain, remainder taken from reference TRBV7-2 and TRBJ2-1, is GAGVSQSPSNKVTEKGKDVELRCDPISGHTALYWYRQSLGQGLEFLIYFQGNSAPDKSGLPSDRFSAERTGGSVSTLTIQRTQQEDSAVYLCASSLAGGAGYNEQFFGPGTRLTVL.

The rearrangement joins TRBV6-5 to TRBJ1-5, with D maybe TRBD1 (6 bases). Germline V gene lookup returns CDR1 MNHEY and CDR2 SVGAGI. V was clipped by 6 bases and J by 5 bases, with 14 bases between them. The CDR3 is 14 residues long. This CDR3 is CASSKRQADQPQHF. The CDR3 DNA reads TGTGCCAGCAGCAAGCGACAGGCCGATCAGCCCCAGCATTTT.

The rearrangement uses TRBV2 and TRBJ2-3; 9 positions match TRBD2. Germline CDR1 and CDR2: SNHLY and FYNNEI. Trimming removed 1 base from V and 5 bases from J; junction bases left unmatched: 7. The CDR3 contains 16 residues. The CDR3 region has the DNA TGTGCCAGCAGTGAAGGGGCTAGCGGGATAATAGATACGCAGTATTTT. Translated: CASSEGASGIIDTQYF.

The gene calls are TRBV20-1 and TRBJ2-1; 8 positions match TRBD2. V shed 3 bases and J 7 bases; nucleotides not matched to a gene: 11. The length of the CDR3 is 15 residues. The germline gives CDR1 DFQATT, CDR2 SNEGSKA (reference sequence). This CDR3 is CSASLGGRKSNEQFF. The CDR3 region has the DNA TGCAGTGCTAGTCTGGGCGGGAGGAAATCTAATGAGCAGTTCTTC.

The chain links TRBV19 to TRBJ1-2; TRBD1 matches at 7 bases. Germline CDR1 LNHDA, CDR2 SQIVND (reference sequence). This CDR3 spans 13 amino acids. The junction had 2 bases not matched to a gene; V was cut back by 1 base and J by 6 bases. The CDR3 bases are TGTGCCAGTAGTATAGGTGGACAGGATGGCTACACCTTC. Amino acid sequence: CASSIGGQDGYTF.

The rearrangement joins TRBV6-2 or TRBV6-3 to TRBJ2-1, with TRBD2 identical over 8 bases. The length of the CDR3 is 18 residues. After removal of 2 bases from V and 2 bases from J, the junction contained 11 bases not matched to a gene. The germline CDR1 and CDR2 sequences are MNHEY and SVGEGT. This CDR3 reads CASSYGLFSGTAYNEQFF. In DNA form, the CDR3 reads TGTGCCAGCAGTTACGGGTTATTTAGCGGGACTGCCTACAATGAGCAGTTCTTC.

V and J are TRBV5-4 and TRBJ2-7; 11 bases are a match to TRBD1. Germline-derived CDR1 and CDR2 are SGHNT and YYREEE (reference sequence). The CDR3 length is 15 residues. Trimming cost V 0 bases and J 6 bases; bases outside gene matches: 5. The CDR3 here is CASSLEGQGASEQYF. The CDR3 nucleotides read TGTGCCAGCAGCTTGGAAGGACAGGGGGCTAGCGAGCAGTACTTC. Full variable domain (rest looked up from reference TRBV5-4 and TRBJ2-7): ETGVTQSPTHLIKTRGQQVTLRCSSQSGHNTVSWYQQALGQGPQFIFQYYREEENGRGNFPPRFSGLQFPNYSSELNVNALELDDSALYLCASSLEGQGASEQYFGPGTRLTVT.

The chain combines TRBV10-1 with TRBJ1-3; no clear D. The CDR3 length is 18 residues. The V end was cut by 4 bases, the J end by 0 bases, with 19 bases between. Per the germline V gene, CDR1 is WNHNN and CDR2 is SYGVQD (reference sequence). This chain's CDR3 is CASSGGYSTGSSGNTIYF. The CDR3, as DNA: TGCGCCAGCAGTGGGGGTTACAGCACCGGGAGCTCTGGAAACACCATATATTTT.

The chain couples TRBV11-3 to TRBJ2-7, with D unclear. CDR3 length equals 13 residues. Trimming removed 1 base from V and 3 bases from J, with 7 bases in between. Germline CDR1 and CDR2: SGHNT and YENEEA. In DNA, the CDR3 is TGTGCCAGCAGCTTAGGAGGCAGCTACGAGCAGTACTTC. The encoded protein is CASSLGGSYEQYF.

The rearrangement joins TRBV28 to TRBJ1-5, with TRBD1 as a possible D gene (5 bases). The germline gives CDR1 MDHEN, CDR2 SYDVKM. V lost 3 bases and J 4 bases, leaving 10 bases between the germline ends. This CDR3 contains 14 residues. This chain's CDR3 is CASSFLGANQPQHF. The CDR3 nucleotides read TGTGCCAGCAGTTTCCTTGGGGCTAATCAGCCCCAGCATTTT.

This rearrangement joins TRBV2 to TRBJ2-7, with D tentatively TRBD2 (5 bases). Trimming left V 6 bases short and J 0 bases short, with 12 bases between. The CDR3 sequence is 14 residues long. Germline CDR1 reads SNHLY; CDR2 reads FYNNEI. Written as DNA, the CDR3 is TGTGCCAGCAGGGTCGGACTGAACTCCTACGAGCAGTACTTC. Protein product: CASRVGLNSYEQYF.

This chain connects TRBV6-5 to TRBJ2-1; D might be TRBD1 (6 bases). The CDR3 contains 15 residues. The V end lost 6 bases, the J end lost 4 bases, and 16 bases lay between the germline ends. The germline V gene has CDR1 MNHEY and CDR2 SVGAGI. The CDR3 reads CASSRTGTPYNEQFF. DNA of the CDR3: TGTGCCAGCAGCCGTACAGGGACCCCTTACAATGAGCAGTTCTTC.

The CDR3: CASSPSTQKETQYF. CDR3 DNA sequence: TGCGCCAGCAGCCCCAGTACCCAGAAGGAGACCCAGTACTTC. This chain uses TRBV5-1 with TRBJ2-5, with D uncertain. The ends were cut back, 4 bases at V and 5 bases at J, with 15 bases in the middle. The germline CDR1 and CDR2 sequences are SGHRS and YFSETQ. The CDR3 consists of 14 residues.

This rearrangement joins TRBV2 to TRBJ1-1; 7 positions agree with TRBD1. The germline gives CDR1 SNHLY, CDR2 FYNNEI. J was trimmed by 0 bases and V by 8 bases; bases with no gene match: 12. This CDR3 region has 16 residues. CDR3: CASSGTVTSMNTEAFF. Written as DNA, the CDR3 is TGTGCCAGCTCCGGGACAGTAACTTCCATGAACACTGAAGCTTTCTTT.

This clone has only a few counts. The chain combines TRBV2 with TRBJ2-7, with D tentatively TRBD1 (6 bases). Trimming took off 3 bases at V and 3 bases at J, with 33 bases between the two ends. CDR1 is SNHLY, CDR2 FYNNEI, per germline. The CDR3 contains 21 residues. The CDR3 loop reads CASSDNPGQGNVYSIFYEQYF. For the CDR3, the DNA is TGTGCCAGCAGTGATAACCCGGGGCAGGGGAATGTATATTCTATTTTCTACGAGCAGTACTTC.

The chain has TRBV21-1 and TRBJ2-5; the D call in the table, TRBD1, was not verified against the DNA. TRBV21-1 is listed as a pseudogene. The CDR3 is 14 amino acids. The CDR3 spells CASSNDRREETQYF. CDR3 sequence (DNA): TGTGCCAGCAGCAACGACAGGAGAGAAGAGACCCAGTACTTC.

The chain uses TRBV6-2 or TRBV6-3 and TRBJ2-7; 7 bases agree with TRBD1. Germline CDR1 MNHEY, CDR2 SVGEGT. The CDR3 totals 13 residues. Unmatched junction bases numbered 9, after V lost 6 bases and J lost 7 bases. The CDR3 DNA reads TGTGCCAGCAGCTGGGGACAGTACGGGGAGCAGTACTTC. Amino acids: CASSWGQYGEQYF.

This chain connects TRBV7-9 to TRBJ2-7; 8 bases align to TRBD2. Per the germline V gene, CDR1 is SEHNR and CDR2 is FQNEAQ (reference sequence). The CDR3 consists of 18 residues. V lost 2 bases to trimming and J lost 4 bases; unmatched junction nucleotides: 16. CDR3 loop: CASSLMGKGLAGEYEQYF. The CDR3 DNA sequence: TGTGCCAGCAGCTTAATGGGAAAAGGACTAGCTGGGGAATACGAGCAGTACTTC.

This clone showed up just once. V and J are TRBV29-1 and TRBJ2-4; D is perhaps TRBD1 (6 bases). This CDR3 comprises 13 residues. Germline CDR1 reads SQVTM; CDR2 reads ANQGSEA. The ends were cut back, 4 bases at V and 4 bases at J, with 11 bases in the middle. The CDR3 here is CSVADRRKNIQYF. The CDR3 region has the DNA TGCAGCGTTGCGGACAGAAGAAAAAACATTCAGTACTTC.

The J gene is TRBJ1-4, the V gene TRBV7-8; 7 bases fit TRBD1. The germline gives CDR1 SGHVS, CDR2 FQNEAQ. The CDR3 contains 14 residues. With 5 bases clipped from V and 7 bases from J, the junction kept 7 bases outside the gene matches. As DNA, the CDR3 is TGTGCCAGCAGCCAAACAGGGGCCCCTGAAAAACTGTTTTTT. It is translated as CASSQTGAPEKLFF.

The V and J genes are TRBV9 and TRBJ1-2; 8 bases align to TRBD1. Unmatched junction bases numbered 11, after V lost 4 bases and J lost 3 bases. This CDR3 has 16 residues. Germline CDR1 reads SGDLS; CDR2 reads YYNGEE. The DNA for the CDR3 is TGTGCCAGCAGCTCGAGTAGGGGACAGGAGGACTATGGCTACACCTTC. Its translation: CASSSSRGQEDYGYTF. Together with reference TRBV9 and TRBJ1-2, the CDR3 gives the full variable domain: DSGVTQTPKHLITATGQRVTLRCSPRSGDLSVYWYQQSLDQGLQFLIQYYNGEERAKGNILERFSAQQFPDLHSELNLSSLELGDSALYFCASSSSRGQEDYGYTFGSGTRLTVV.

The chain links TRBV3-1 (or the pseudogene TRBV3-2) to TRBJ1-3; D is unclear. The CDR3 runs 12 residues. Germline values: CDR1 LGHDT, CDR2 YNNKEL (reference sequence). V was clipped by 4 bases and J by 9 bases, with 10 bases between them. Here the CDR3 reads CASSLRSGTIYF. The CDR3 DNA is TGTGCCAGCAGCCTCCGATCGGGCACCATATATTTT.

This clone was seen just once. The chain carries TRBV9 and TRBJ2-3; 8 bases line up with TRBD1. The trim removed 0 bases at V and 3 bases at J, leaving 0 bases unmatched. The CDR3 runs 14 residues. Germline-derived CDR1 and CDR2 are SGDLS and YYNGEE. The CDR3 DNA follows: TGTGCCAGCAGCGTAGGACAGGGGACAGATACGCAGTATTTT. Translating it yields CASSVGQGTDTQYF.